The 6 T cell receptor beta chains below come from one sample, sequenced in a study of blood T cell repertoires in COVID-19. Data came from immunoSEQ multiplex PCR; TCRdb stores just in-frame clones and leaves some out. The sample holds about 49,000 clones, 85% to 90% seen once. The specimen sequenced was peripheral blood. These receptor sequences come from a woman older than 75 with COVID-19, enrolled during active disease.

The CDR3: CASSQGQGLTNEKLFF. CDR3 DNA: TGCGCCAGCAGCCAGGGACAGGGTCTTACTAATGAAAAACTGTTTTTT. The rearrangement uses TRBV5-1 and TRBJ1-4, with 9 nucleotides matching TRBD1. Germline-derived CDR1 and CDR2 are SGHRS and YFSETQ. Germline trimming cut 4 bases from V and 2 bases from J; bases unmatched to any gene: 6. The CDR3 covers 16 residues.

V is TRBV15 and J is TRBJ2-1, with 9 bases lining up with TRBD2. Unmatched junction bases numbered 12, after V lost 5 bases and J lost 1 base. Per the germline V gene, CDR1 is LNHNV and CDR2 is YYDKDF (reference sequence). The CDR3 runs to 18 residues. CDR3 nucleotide sequence: TGTGCCACCAGCTCGACTAGCGGTTATATTGATTCCTACAATGAGCAGTTCTTC. It is translated as CATSSTSGYIDSYNEQFF.

The V and J genes are TRBV6-5 and TRBJ1-2; 8 bases map to TRBD1. CDR3 length: 15 amino acids. Germline loops: CDR1 MNHEY, CDR2 SVGAGI. The V segment lost 8 bases and the J segment 3 bases; nucleotides outside the gene matches: 11. In DNA form, the CDR3 reads TGTGCCAGCCGGACAGGGACCGCCAACTACTATGGCTACACCTTC. It specifies CASRTGTANYYGYTF.

The rearrangement uses TRBV6-2 or TRBV6-3 and TRBJ1-2, with 7 bases that match TRBD1. The CDR3 has 17 amino acids. The germline V gene encodes CDR1 MNHEY and CDR2 SVGEGT. Trimming at V came to 6 bases and at J to 8 bases, leaving 21 bases not matched to a gene. CDR3 bases: TGTGCCAGCAGCCGGGCCGGGACAGCCAAGAACCTAGGCGGCTACACCTTC. This sequence encodes CASSRAGTAKNLGGYTF.

The chain recombines TRBV27 with TRBJ2-7; a weak D match, TRBD2 (5 bases). V lost 3 bases and J lost 2, with 11 bases in between. Germline V gives CDR1 MNHEY, CDR2 SMNVEV (reference sequence). The CDR3 spans 14 residues. Here the CDR3 DNA reads TGTGCCAGCAGTTTCCGAGGGAACGCCTACGAGCAGTACTTC. Translating it yields CASSFRGNAYEQYF.

The CDR3 protein is CASSLRLGAPTYNEQFF. In nucleotides, the CDR3 is TGTGCCAGCAGCTTAAGACTTGGGGCTCCCACCTACAATGAGCAGTTCTTC. The J gene is TRBJ2-1, the V gene TRBV7-6; possible D gene TRBD1, 5 bases. The V and J ends lost 2 bases and 2 bases respectively, with 16 bases between them. Germline assignment: CDR1 SGHVS and CDR2 FNYEAQ. CDR3 length equals 17 residues.